The 21 T cell receptor beta chains listed next were all sequenced from one sample in a study of blood T cell repertoires in COVID-19. Using immunoSEQ multiplex PCR, the repertoire was profiled, and TCRdb retains in-frame clones only, with some absent. The data show 81,000 or so clones, 89% seen once. Sequencing used peripheral blood. These receptors came from a man between 70 and 80 years old with active or convalescent COVID-19.

The chain employs TRBV29-1 and TRBJ1-1, with D possibly being TRBD1 (6 bases). V gave up 4 bases and J gave up 4 bases, with 22 bases separating them. This CDR3 has 16 amino acids. CDR1 and CDR2 from the germline V gene are SQVTM and ANQGSEA. CDR3 DNA: TGCAGCGTTGGGACGACAGGAGAGACAAGTTTCACTGAAGCTTTCTTT. Encoded protein: CSVGTTGETSFTEAFF. Full variable domain (remainder filled in from reference TRBV29-1 and TRBJ1-1): SAVISQKPSRDICQRGTSLTIQCQVDSQVTMMFWYRQQPGQSLTLIATANQGSEATYESGFVIDKFPISRPNLTFSTLTVSNMSPEDSSIYLCSVGTTGETSFTEAFFGQGTRLTVV.

This chain joins TRBV27 and TRBJ1-6, with 7 nucleotides matching TRBD1. This CDR3 spans 13 amino acids. Trimming removed 8 bases from V and 6 bases from J; junction bases left unmatched: 4. The germline CDR1 and CDR2 sequences are MNHEY and SMNVEV (reference sequence). The CDR3 loop is CASPGTVNSPLHF. For the CDR3, the DNA is TGTGCCAGCCCCGGGACAGTTAATTCACCCCTCCACTTT.

The chain recombines TRBV28 with TRBJ2-7; a possible D gene is TRBD2 (6 bases). Between the trimmed V and J ends, which lost 7 bases and 3 bases, there was a span of 7 bases. Germline V gene lookup returns CDR1 MDHEN and CDR2 SYDVKM. The CDR3 is 11 residues long. DNA of the CDR3: TGTGCCAGCATGGGGGGCTACGAGCAGTACTTC. Its protein is CASMGGYEQYF.

The chain has TRBV6-2 or TRBV6-3 and TRBJ1-5; D uncertain. The CDR3 consists of 13 residues. V dropped 3 bases and J dropped 0 bases, with 3 bases sitting between them. Germline loops: CDR1 MNHEY, CDR2 SVGEGT. This chain's CDR3 is CASSYYSNQPQHF. CDR3 nucleotide sequence: TGTGCCAGCAGTTATTATAGCAATCAGCCCCAGCATTTT.

This sequence joins TRBV6-5 and TRBJ1-2; a possible D gene is TRBD1 (5 bases). The germline CDR1 and CDR2 sequences are MNHEY and SVGAGI. The length of the CDR3 is 15 residues. Trimming left V 7 bases short and J 4 bases short, with 19 bases between. CDR3: CASTRGTPESYGYTF. DNA of the CDR3: TGTGCCAGCACCCGCGGGACTCCAGAGTCCTATGGCTACACCTTC.

The DNA for the CDR3 is TGTGCCAGCAGTTACTCCGGAGCGGGAATCCGACACGAGCAGTACTTC. Amino acids: CASSYSGAGIRHEQYF. The V call is TRBV6-6, the J call TRBJ2-7; TRBD2 aligns across 7 bases. The V gene end was trimmed by 0 bases and the J gene end by 5 bases; junction bases not matched to a gene: 10. Germline lookup yields CDR1 MNHNY and CDR2 SVGAGI (reference sequence). There are 16 residues in the CDR3.

The chain recombines TRBV19 with TRBJ2-7; 7 bases align to TRBD1. Germline V CDR1 and CDR2: LNHDA, SQIVND (reference sequence). V lost 6 bases, J lost 2 bases, and 16 bases stayed unmatched. The CDR3 sequence is 17 residues long. CDR3 sequence: CASSAGAGTAKPYEQYF. CDR3 bases: TGTGCCAGTAGCGCCGGGGCCGGGACAGCCAAACCCTACGAGCAGTACTTC.

This chain links TRBV12-3 or TRBV12-4 with TRBJ1-2; the D gene is possibly TRBD1 (5 bases). Trimming cost V 7 bases and J 6 bases, with 9 bases left between them. The CDR3 has 11 amino acids. CDR3 bases: TGTGCCAGCATGGGGGGTCATGGCTACACCTTC. The encoded protein is CASMGGHGYTF.

This rearrangement joins TRBV27 to TRBJ2-5, with 11 bases fitting TRBD2. Germline V gene data show CDR1 as MNHEY and CDR2 as SMNVEV (reference sequence). This CDR3 is 16 amino acids long. V shed 3 bases, J shed 2 bases, and the junction held 5 bases outside the gene matches. CDR3 residues: CASSLKTSGDQETQYF. The CDR3 DNA sequence: TGTGCCAGCAGTTTGAAGACTAGCGGGGATCAAGAGACCCAGTACTTC.

In this sample, this clone turned up once. The gene calls are TRBV11-2 and TRBJ1-1; D may be TRBD1 (6 bases). The V and J ends lost 5 bases and 0 bases respectively, with 16 bases between them. Per germline, CDR1 SGHAT and CDR2 FQNNGV. CDR3 length: 16 residues. This CDR3 reads CASSVAAGVMNTEAFF. CDR3 sequence (DNA): TGTGCCAGCAGCGTAGCGGCAGGGGTGATGAACACTGAAGCTTTCTTT.

The V and J genes are TRBV18 and TRBJ1-2, with 11 bases fitting TRBD1. Trimming cost V 3 bases and J 4 bases; bases outside gene matches: 7. CDR1 is KGHSH and CDR2 is LQKENI in the germline V gene. The CDR3 totals 16 residues. The CDR3 protein is CASSPGQGAFGYGYTF. The CDR3 DNA reads TGTGCCAGCTCACCCGGACAGGGGGCCTTTGGCTATGGCTACACCTTC.

J is TRBJ2-1 and V is TRBV7-2, with TRBD1 as a possible D gene (6 bases). Germline CDR1 is SGHTA and CDR2 is FQGNSA. This CDR3 has 13 residues. The V gene lost 5 bases and the J gene lost 7 bases, with 12 bases spanning the gap. The CDR3 sequence: CASSLGHLNEQFF. The CDR3 bases are TGTGCCAGCAGCCTGGGACATTTAAATGAGCAGTTCTTC. Filled out from reference TRBV7-2 and TRBJ2-1, the complete variable domain reads GAGVSQSPSNKVTEKGKDVELRCDPISGHTALYWYRQSLGQGLEFLIYFQGNSAPDKSGLPSDRFSAERTGGSVSTLTIQRTQQEDSAVYLCASSLGHLNEQFFGPGTRLTVL.

This clone was detected once. CDR3 sequence reads: CASSRTGGANEKLFF. DNA of the CDR3: TGTGCCAGCAGTCGGACGGGGGGAGCTAATGAAAAACTGTTTTTT. The chain carries TRBV2 and TRBJ1-4; D may be TRBD1 (5 bases). CDR1 is SNHLY, CDR2 FYNNEI, per germline. CDR3 length equals 15 residues. The V gene lost 5 bases and the J gene lost 3 bases, with 13 bases spanning the gap.

The rearrangement joins TRBV7-2 to TRBJ2-5; D perhaps matches TRBD2 (5 bases). Trimming removed 1 base from V and 5 bases from J, with 11 bases in between. The CDR3 is 14 amino acids. The germline V gene encodes CDR1 SGHTA and CDR2 FQGNSA. This chain's CDR3 is CASSLGGRRETQYF. Here the CDR3 DNA reads TGTGCCAGCAGCTTAGGCGGCAGGAGGGAGACCCAGTACTTC. The entire variable domain, with the rest obtained from reference TRBV7-2 and TRBJ2-5, is as follows: GAGVSQSPSNKVTEKGKDVELRCDPISGHTALYWYRQSLGQGLEFLIYFQGNSAPDKSGLPSDRFSAERTGGSVSTLTIQRTQQEDSAVYLCASSLGGRRETQYFGPGTRLLVL.

This chain links TRBV24-1 with TRBJ2-7; no firm D call. The CDR3 covers 13 residues. V shed 3 bases and J shed 2 bases, with 7 bases lying between them. CDR1 and CDR2 from the germline V gene are KGHDR and SFDVKD. The CDR3 here is CATSDRRAYEQYF. In nucleotides, the CDR3 is TGTGCCACCAGTGATCGCCGGGCCTACGAGCAGTACTTC.

The chain uses TRBV5-1 and TRBJ1-1; D possibly corresponds to TRBD1 (5 bases). V was pared by 2 bases and J by 4 bases, with 9 bases between. The V gene's germline CDR1 is SGHRS and CDR2 YFSETQ. CDR3 length equals 13 residues. The CDR3, as DNA: TGCGCCAGCAGCTTCACCACAGGCACTGAAGCTTTCTTT. Its protein product is CASSFTTGTEAFF.

The CDR3 sequence: CAWSVRLAGLRETQYF. The CDR3 DNA sequence: TGTGCCTGGAGTGTAAGGCTAGCGGGGCTGAGAGAGACCCAGTACTTC. The V gene is TRBV30, the J gene TRBJ2-5; 9 bases map to TRBD2. V lost 0 bases and J lost 4; bases outside the gene matches: 9. The CDR3 runs to 16 residues. The germline V gene encodes CDR1 GTSNPN and CDR2 SVGIG (reference sequence).

The chain has TRBV28 and TRBJ1-3; 7 bases align to TRBD1. The trim removed 4 bases at V and 3 bases at J, leaving 9 bases unmatched. Germline V gives CDR1 MDHEN, CDR2 SYDVKM. This CDR3 contains 16 residues. CDR3: CASSYGRDRDGNTIYF. The CDR3 DNA sequence: TGTGCCAGCAGTTATGGTCGAGACAGGGATGGAAACACCATATATTTT.

The gene calls are TRBV14 and TRBJ2-7; TRBD1 aligns across 10 bases. V lost 0 bases and J lost 4; bases outside the gene matches: 6. Looked up from germline, CDR1 is SGHDN and CDR2 is FVKESK. The CDR3 covers 16 residues. This chain's CDR3 is CASSQDVRQGAYEQYF. The CDR3 DNA follows: TGTGCCAGCAGCCAAGATGTGAGACAGGGGGCGTACGAGCAGTACTTC. Supplemented by reference TRBV14 and TRBJ2-7, the full variable domain reads EAGVTQFPSHSVIEKGQTVTLRCDPISGHDNLYWYRRVMGKEIKFLLHFVKESKQDESGMPNNRFLAERTGGTYSTLKVQPAELEDSGVYFCASSQDVRQGAYEQYFGPGTRLTVT.

This sequence joins TRBV11-2 and TRBJ1-5; D unclear. V gave up 5 bases and J gave up 4 bases, with 15 bases separating them. This CDR3 comprises 15 residues. The V gene's germline CDR1 is SGHAT and CDR2 FQNNGV. The CDR3 reads CASSPSGEGNQPQHF. For the CDR3, the DNA is TGTGCCAGCAGCCCCTCCGGGGAAGGGAATCAGCCCCAGCATTTT.

The chain joins TRBV5-4 to TRBJ2-7, with 8 bases lining up with TRBD2. This CDR3 has 15 amino acids. Germline values: CDR1 SGHNT, CDR2 YYREEE (reference sequence). J lost 5 bases, V lost 4 bases, and 11 bases had no gene match. This chain's CDR3 is CASSPPGGRENEQYF. DNA for the CDR3: TGTGCCAGCAGCCCGCCGGGAGGGAGGGAAAACGAGCAGTACTTC.